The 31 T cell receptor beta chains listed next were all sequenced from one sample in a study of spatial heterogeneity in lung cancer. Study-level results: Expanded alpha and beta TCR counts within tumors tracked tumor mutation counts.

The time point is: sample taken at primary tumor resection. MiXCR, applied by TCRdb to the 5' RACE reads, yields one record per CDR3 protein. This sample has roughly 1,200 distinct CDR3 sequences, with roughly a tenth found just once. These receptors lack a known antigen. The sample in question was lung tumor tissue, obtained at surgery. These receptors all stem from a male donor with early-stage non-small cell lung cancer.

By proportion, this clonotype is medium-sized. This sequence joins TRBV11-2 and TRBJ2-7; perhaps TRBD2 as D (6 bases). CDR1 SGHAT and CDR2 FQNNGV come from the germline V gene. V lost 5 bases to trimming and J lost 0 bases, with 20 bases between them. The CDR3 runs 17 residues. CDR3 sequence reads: CASSRFGAVRGSYEQYF. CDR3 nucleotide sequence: TGTGCCAGCAGCAGGTTTGGGGCGGTGCGGGGCTCCTACGAGCAGTACTTC.

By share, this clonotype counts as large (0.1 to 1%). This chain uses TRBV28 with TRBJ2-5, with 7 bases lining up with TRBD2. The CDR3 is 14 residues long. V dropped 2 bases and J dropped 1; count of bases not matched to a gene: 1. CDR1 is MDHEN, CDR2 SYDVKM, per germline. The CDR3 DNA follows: TGTGCCAGCAGTTTAGCGGGAGTCCAAGAGACCCAGTACTTC. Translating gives CASSLAGVQETQYF. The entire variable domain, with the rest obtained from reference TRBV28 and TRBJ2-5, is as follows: DVKVTQSSRYLVKRTGEKVFLECVQDMDHENMFWYRQDPGLGLRLIYFSYDVKMKEKGDIPEGYSVSREKKERFSLILESASTNQTSMYLCASSLAGVQETQYFGPGTRLLVL.

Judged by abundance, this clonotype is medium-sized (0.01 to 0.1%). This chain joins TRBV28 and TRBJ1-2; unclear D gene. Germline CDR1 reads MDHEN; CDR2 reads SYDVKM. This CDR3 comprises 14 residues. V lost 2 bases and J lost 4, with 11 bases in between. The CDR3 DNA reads TGTGCCAGCAGTTTAGACGCCCAAGTCTATGGCTACACCTTC. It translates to CASSLDAQVYGYTF.

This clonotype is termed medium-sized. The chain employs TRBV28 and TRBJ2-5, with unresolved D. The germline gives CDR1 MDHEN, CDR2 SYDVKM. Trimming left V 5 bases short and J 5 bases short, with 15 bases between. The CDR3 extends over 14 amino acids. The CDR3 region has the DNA TGTGCCAGCAGTCCGTCCCGGCTTATCGAGACCCAGTACTTC. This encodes CASSPSRLIETQYF.

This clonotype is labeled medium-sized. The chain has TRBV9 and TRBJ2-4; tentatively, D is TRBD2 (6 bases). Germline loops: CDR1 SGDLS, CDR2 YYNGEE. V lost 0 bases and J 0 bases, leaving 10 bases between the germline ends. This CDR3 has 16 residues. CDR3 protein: CASSVGLDSAKNIQYF. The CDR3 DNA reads TGTGCCAGCAGCGTAGGACTAGACTCAGCCAAAAACATTCAGTACTTC.

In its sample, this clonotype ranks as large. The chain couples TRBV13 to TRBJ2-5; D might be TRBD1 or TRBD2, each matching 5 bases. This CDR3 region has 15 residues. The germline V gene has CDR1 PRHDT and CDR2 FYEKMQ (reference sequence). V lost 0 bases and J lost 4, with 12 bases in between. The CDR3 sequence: CASSLGGDLRETQYF. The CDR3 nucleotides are TGTGCCAGCAGCTTAGGAGGGGACCTTAGAGAGACCCAGTACTTC. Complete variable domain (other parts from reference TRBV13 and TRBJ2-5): AAGVIQSPRHLIKEKRETATLKCYPIPRHDTVYWYQQGPGQDPQFLISFYEKMQSDKGSIPDRFSAQQFSDYHSELNMSSLELGDSALYFCASSLGGDLRETQYFGPGTRLLVL.

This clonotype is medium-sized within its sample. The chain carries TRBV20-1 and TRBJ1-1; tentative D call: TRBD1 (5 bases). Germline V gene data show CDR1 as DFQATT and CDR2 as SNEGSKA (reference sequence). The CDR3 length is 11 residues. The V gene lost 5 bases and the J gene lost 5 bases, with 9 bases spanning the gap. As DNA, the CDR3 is TGCAGTGCTGGGAGGGGTACTGAAGCTTTCTTT. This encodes CSAGRGTEAFF.

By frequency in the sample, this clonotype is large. The CDR3 nucleotides read TGCAGTGCTAGAGATCTTAGGCGGGACCACAATGAGCAGTTCTTC. It specifies CSARDLRRDHNEQFF. This chain connects TRBV20-1 to TRBJ2-1, with D maybe TRBD2 (6 bases). Germline lookup yields CDR1 DFQATT and CDR2 SNEGSKA (reference sequence). Trimming took 0 bases from V and 5 from J, leaving 14 bases between them. CDR3 length equals 15 residues.

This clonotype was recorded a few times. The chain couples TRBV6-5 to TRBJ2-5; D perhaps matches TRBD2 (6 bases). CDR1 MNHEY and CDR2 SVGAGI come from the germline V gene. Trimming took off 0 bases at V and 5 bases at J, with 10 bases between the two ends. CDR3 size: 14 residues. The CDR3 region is CASSYSIRGETQYF. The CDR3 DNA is TGTGCCAGCAGTTACTCGATCCGGGGGGAGACCCAGTACTTC.

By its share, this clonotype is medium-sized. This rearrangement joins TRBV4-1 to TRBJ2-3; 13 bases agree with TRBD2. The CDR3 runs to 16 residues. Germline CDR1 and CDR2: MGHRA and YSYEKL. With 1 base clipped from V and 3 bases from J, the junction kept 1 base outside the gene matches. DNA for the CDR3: TGCGCCAGCAGCCAAGCACTAGCGGGAGGGACAGATACGCAGTATTTT. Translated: CASSQALAGGTDTQYF.

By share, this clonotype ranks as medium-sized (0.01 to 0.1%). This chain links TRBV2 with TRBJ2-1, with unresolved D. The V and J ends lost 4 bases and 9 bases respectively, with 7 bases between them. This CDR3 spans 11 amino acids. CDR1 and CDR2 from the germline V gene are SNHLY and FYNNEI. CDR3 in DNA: TGTGCCAGCAGTGTAGAGACTGAGCAGTTCTTC. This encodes CASSVETEQFF.

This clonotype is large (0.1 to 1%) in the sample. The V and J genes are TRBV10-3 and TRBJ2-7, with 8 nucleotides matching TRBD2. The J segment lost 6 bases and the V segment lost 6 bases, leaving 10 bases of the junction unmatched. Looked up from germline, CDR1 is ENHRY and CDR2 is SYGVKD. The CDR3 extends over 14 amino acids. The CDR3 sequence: CAISQKAGASEQYF. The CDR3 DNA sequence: TGTGCCATCAGCCAGAAAGCGGGAGCATCCGAGCAGTACTTC.

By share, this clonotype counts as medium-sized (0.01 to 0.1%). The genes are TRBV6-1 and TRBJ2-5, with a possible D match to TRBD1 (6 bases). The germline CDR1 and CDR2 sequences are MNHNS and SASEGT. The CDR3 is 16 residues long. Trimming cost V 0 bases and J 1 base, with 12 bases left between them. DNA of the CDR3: TGTGCCAGCAGTGAAGCGGGGGCCGGGGTCCAAGAGACCCAGTACTTC. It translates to CASSEAGAGVQETQYF.

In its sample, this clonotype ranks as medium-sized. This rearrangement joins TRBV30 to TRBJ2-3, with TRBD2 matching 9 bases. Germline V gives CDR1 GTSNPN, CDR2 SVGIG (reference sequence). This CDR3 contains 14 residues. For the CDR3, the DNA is TGTGCTTTTGCGGGAGGGCGCCCCGCAGATACGCAGTATTTT. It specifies CAFAGGRPADTQYF.

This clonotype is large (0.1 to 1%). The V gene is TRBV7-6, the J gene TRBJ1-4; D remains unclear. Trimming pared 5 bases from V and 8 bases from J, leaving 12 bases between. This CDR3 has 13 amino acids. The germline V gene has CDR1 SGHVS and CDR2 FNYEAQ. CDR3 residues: CASSPAEGEKLFF. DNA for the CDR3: TGTGCCAGCAGCCCCGCCGAGGGCGAAAAACTGTTTTTT.

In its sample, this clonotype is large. The CDR3 is CSAAGTPNYSNQPQHF. For the CDR3, the DNA is TGCAGTGCCGCCGGGACACCGAACTATAGCAATCAGCCCCAGCATTTT. This chain uses TRBV20-1 with TRBJ1-5, with TRBD1 as a possible D gene (6 bases). Trimming removed 6 bases from V and 0 bases from J, with 18 bases in between. In germline, CDR1 is DFQATT, CDR2 SNEGSKA (reference sequence). The CDR3 spans 16 residues.

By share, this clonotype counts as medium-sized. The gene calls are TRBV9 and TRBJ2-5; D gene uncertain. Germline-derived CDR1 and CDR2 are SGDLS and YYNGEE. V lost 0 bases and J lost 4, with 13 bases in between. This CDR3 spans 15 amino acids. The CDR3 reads CASSVAGLQRETQYF. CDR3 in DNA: TGTGCCAGCAGCGTAGCCGGGCTCCAGAGAGAGACCCAGTACTTC.

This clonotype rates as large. CDR3 nucleotides: TGTGCCAGTAACCCAGCGGGAGGGGGCCACAATGAGCAGTTCTTC. The encoded protein is CASNPAGGGHNEQFF. The chain joins TRBV19 to TRBJ2-1; 10 bases match TRBD2. CDR1 is LNHDA and CDR2 is SQIVND in the germline V gene (reference sequence). J lost 5 bases, V lost 7 bases, and 8 bases had no gene match. This CDR3 region has 15 residues. Together with reference TRBV19 and TRBJ2-1, the CDR3 gives the full variable domain: DGGITQSPKYLFRKEGQNVTLSCEQNLNHDAMYWYRQDPGQGLRLIYYSQIVNDFQKGDIAEGYSVSREKKESFPLTVTSAQKNPTAFYLCASNPAGGGHNEQFFGPGTRLTVL.

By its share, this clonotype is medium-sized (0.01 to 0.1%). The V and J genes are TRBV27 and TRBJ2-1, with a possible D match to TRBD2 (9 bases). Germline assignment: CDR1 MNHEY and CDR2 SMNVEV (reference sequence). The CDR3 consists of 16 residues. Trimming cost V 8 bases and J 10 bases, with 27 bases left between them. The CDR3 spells CASGTSQIGRQGEQFF. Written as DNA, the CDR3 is TGTGCCAGCGGGACTAGCCAAATAGGGAGACAGGGGGAGCAGTTCTTC.

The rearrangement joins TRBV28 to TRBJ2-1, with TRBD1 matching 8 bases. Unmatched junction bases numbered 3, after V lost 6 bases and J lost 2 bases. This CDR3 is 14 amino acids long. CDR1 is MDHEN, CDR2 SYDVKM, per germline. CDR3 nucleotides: TGTGCCAGCAGCTGGACAGGGACCTACAATGAGCAGTTCTTC. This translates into CASSWTGTYNEQFF.

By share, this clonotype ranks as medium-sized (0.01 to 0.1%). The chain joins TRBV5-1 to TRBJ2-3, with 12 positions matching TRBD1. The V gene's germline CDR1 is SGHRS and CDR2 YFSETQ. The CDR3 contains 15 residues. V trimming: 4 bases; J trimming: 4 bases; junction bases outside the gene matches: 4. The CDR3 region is CASSPGQGAPDTQYF. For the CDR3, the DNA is TGCGCCAGCAGCCCGGGACAGGGGGCCCCAGATACGCAGTATTTT. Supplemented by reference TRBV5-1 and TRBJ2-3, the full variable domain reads KAGVTQTPRYLIKTRGQQVTLSCSPISGHRSVSWYQQTPGQGLQFLFEYFSETQRNKGNFPGRFSGRQFSNSRSEMNVSTLELGDSALYLCASSPGQGAPDTQYFGPGTRLTVL.

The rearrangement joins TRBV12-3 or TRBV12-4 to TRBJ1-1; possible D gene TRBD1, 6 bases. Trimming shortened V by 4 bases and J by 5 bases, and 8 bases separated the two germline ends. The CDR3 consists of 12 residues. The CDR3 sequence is CASSSQGTEAFF. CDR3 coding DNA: TGTGCCAGCAGTTCACAGGGAACTGAAGCTTTCTTT.

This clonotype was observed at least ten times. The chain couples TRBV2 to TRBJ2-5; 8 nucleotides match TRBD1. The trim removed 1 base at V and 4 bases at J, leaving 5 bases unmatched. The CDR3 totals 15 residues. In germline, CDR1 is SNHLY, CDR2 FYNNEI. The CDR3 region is CASSEDRDRRETQYF. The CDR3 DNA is TGTGCCAGCAGTGAAGATAGGGACAGGCGAGAGACCCAGTACTTC.

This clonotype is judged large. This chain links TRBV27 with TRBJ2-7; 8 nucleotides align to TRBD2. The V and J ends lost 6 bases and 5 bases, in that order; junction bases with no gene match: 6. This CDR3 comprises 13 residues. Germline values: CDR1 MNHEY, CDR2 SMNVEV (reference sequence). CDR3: CASRRGAVDEQYF. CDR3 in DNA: TGTGCCAGCAGGCGGGGGGCCGTGGACGAGCAGTACTTC.

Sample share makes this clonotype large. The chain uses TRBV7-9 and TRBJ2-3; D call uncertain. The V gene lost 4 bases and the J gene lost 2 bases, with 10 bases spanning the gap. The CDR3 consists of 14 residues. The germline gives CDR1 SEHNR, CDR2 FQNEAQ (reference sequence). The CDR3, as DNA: TGTGCCAGCAGCTCTCCCTCGACCACAGATACGCAGTATTTT. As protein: CASSSPSTTDTQYF.

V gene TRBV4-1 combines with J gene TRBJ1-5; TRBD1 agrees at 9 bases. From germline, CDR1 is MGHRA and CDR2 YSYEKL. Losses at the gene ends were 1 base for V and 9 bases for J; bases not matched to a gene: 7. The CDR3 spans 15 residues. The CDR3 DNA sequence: TGCGCCAGCAGCCAAGGACAGGGGGGATCTAGGCCCCAGCATTTT. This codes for CASSQGQGGSRPQHF.

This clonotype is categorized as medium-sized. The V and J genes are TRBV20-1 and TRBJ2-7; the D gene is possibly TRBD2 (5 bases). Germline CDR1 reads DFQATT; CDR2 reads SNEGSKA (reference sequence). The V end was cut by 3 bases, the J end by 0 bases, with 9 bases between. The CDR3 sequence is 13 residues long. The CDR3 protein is CSASPGNSYEQYF. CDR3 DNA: TGCAGTGCTAGTCCCGGGAACTCCTACGAGCAGTACTTC.

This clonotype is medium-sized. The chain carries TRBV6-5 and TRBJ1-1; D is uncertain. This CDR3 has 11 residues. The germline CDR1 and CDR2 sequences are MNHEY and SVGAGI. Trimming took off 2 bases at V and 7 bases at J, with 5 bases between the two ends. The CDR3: CASSYGREAFF. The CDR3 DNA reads TGTGCCAGCAGTTACGGCCGTGAAGCTTTCTTT.

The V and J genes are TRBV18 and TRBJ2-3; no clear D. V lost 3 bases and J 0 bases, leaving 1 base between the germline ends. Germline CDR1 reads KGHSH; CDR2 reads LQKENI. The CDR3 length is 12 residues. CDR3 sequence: CASSPSTDTQYF. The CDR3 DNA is TGTGCCAGCTCACCGAGCACAGATACGCAGTATTTT.

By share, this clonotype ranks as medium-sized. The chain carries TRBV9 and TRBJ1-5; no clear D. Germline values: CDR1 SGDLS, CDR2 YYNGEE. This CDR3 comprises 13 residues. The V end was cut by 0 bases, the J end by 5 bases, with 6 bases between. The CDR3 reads CASSVGEHQPQHF. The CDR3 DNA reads TGTGCCAGCAGCGTAGGGGAGCATCAGCCCCAGCATTTT.

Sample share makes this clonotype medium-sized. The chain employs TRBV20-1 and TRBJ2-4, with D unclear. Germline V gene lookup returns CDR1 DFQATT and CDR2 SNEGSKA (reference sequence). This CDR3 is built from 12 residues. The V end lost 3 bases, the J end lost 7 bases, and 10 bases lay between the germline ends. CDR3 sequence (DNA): TGCAGTGCTAGTTTTAGTAGGAACATTCAGTACTTC. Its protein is CSASFSRNIQYF.